The 5 T cell receptor beta chains presented below share a single source sample, sequenced in a study of blood T cell repertoires in COVID-19. Here immunoSEQ multiplex PCR was the method, and the copy in TCRdb shows in-frame clones only, minus some. The sample shows roughly 100,000 clones, roughly 85% of them seen only once. The specimen was peripheral blood. The origin of the receptors is a man in his forties or fifties in a cohort sampled during active COVID-19.

The genes are TRBV12-3 or TRBV12-4 and TRBJ1-2, with no clear D. The CDR3 has 13 amino acids. With 9 bases removed from V and 8 bases from J, the gap between germline ends came to 19 bases. DNA of the CDR3: TGTGCCAGTAGCGCGGGGAAGGGAGGAGGCTACACCTTC. Amino acid sequence: CASSAGKGGGYTF.

This clone was counted only a few times. V gene TRBV10-3 combines with J gene TRBJ1-2; D possibly corresponds to TRBD1 (5 bases). Trimming pared 3 bases from V and 4 bases from J, leaving 12 bases between. CDR1 ENHRY and CDR2 SYGVKD come from the germline V gene. CDR3 size: 14 residues. The CDR3 nucleotides are TGTGCCATCAGTGACGGCAGGGAAGGCTATGGCTACACCTTC. Protein product: CAISDGREGYGYTF.

The rearrangement links TRBV10-2 to TRBJ2-7; 10 bases fit TRBD2. CDR1 WSHSY and CDR2 SAAADI come from the germline V gene. The CDR3 runs to 12 residues. The V segment lost 2 bases and the J segment 9 bases; nucleotides outside the gene matches: 1. The chain's CDR3 is CASSELAGAQYV. The CDR3 coding sequence is TGCGCCAGCAGTGAGCTAGCGGGGGCGCAGTACGTC.

V is TRBV19 and J is TRBJ1-3, with 9 bases matching TRBD1. The CDR3 totals 16 residues. CDR1 LNHDA and CDR2 SQIVND come from the germline V gene (reference sequence). V shed 3 bases and J 2 bases; nucleotides not matched to a gene: 5. The CDR3 DNA follows: TGTGCCAGTAGTATCACCGGGACAGGGACTGGAAACACCATATATTTT. Its protein is CASSITGTGTGNTIYF.

V gene TRBV7-9 combines with J gene TRBJ1-2, with D uncertain. V was trimmed by 7 bases and J by 6 bases, leaving 15 bases between them. This CDR3 is 13 amino acids long. Germline assignment: CDR1 SEHNR and CDR2 FQNEAQ (reference sequence). The chain's CDR3 is CASTQRGTNGYTF. DNA of the CDR3: TGTGCCAGCACCCAGCGGGGTACAAATGGCTACACCTTC.